Listed here is a single T cell receptor (beta chain). This entry belongs to a study of blood T cell repertoires in COVID-19. Study overall: COVID-19 samples collected from the United States, Italy and Spain covered acute and convalescent phases.

Per the authors' pipeline: It was from reference gene primer amplification that nucleated cell counts were estimated. TCRdb's table, derived via immunoSEQ multiplex PCR, lists solely in-frame clones and lacks some. D and trimming were read from the DNA, whereas the V and J calls and clone size are those reported in that table. The table lists 80,000 to 95,000 clones, roughly 87% of them singletons. Germline assignment: CDR1 SGHNT and CDR2 YYREEE (reference sequence). V gave up 0 bases and J gave up 1 base; unmatched junction bases: 10. The CDR3 sequence is 19 residues long. What was sequenced was peripheral blood. The TCR comes from a woman aged 45-60 years with active or convalescent COVID-19. The chain uses TRBV5-4 and TRBJ2-6; 7 bases align to TRBD1. The CDR3 loop reads CASSLVGRGFFSGANVLTF. The DNA for the CDR3 is TGTGCCAGCAGCTTGGTGGGCAGGGGGTTTTTTTCTGGGGCCAACGTCCTGACTTTC.